These T cell receptor beta chains were read from a single sample in a study of T cells in localized non-small cell lung cancer. The assay was immunoSEQ multiplex PCR, and TCRdb's table has in-frame clones only and misses some. Of nearly 25,000 clones detected, about 92% appear once; the ten largest clones hold over 12%. Sequenced here: peripheral blood, sampled before any cancer treatment. These TCRs come from a man aged 40 to 70 with stage III squamous cell lung carcinoma. CDR3s include the opening cysteine and the closing phenylalanine or tryptophan. Each record gives: clone size, D gene, V gene, J gene, CDR3 protein, CDR3 DNA. A D gene is named only where the DNA matches it firmly. Some rows mark clone size as missing; the rest say once, few, many or name a class of expanded clone.

once	TRBD2	TRBV4-1	TRBJ2-1	CASSQGGLAGDKNEQFF	TGCGCCAGCAGCCAAGGCGGACTAGCGGGAGATAAGAATGAGCAGTTCTTC
.	.	TRBV5-1	TRBJ1-2	CASSLDKYGYTF	TGCGCCAGCAGCTTGGACAAGTATGGCTACACCTTC
.	.	TRBV5-3	TRBJ2-7	CARSLGVSYEQYF	TGTGCCAGAAGCTTGGGGGTGTCCTACGAGCAGTACTTC
.	.	TRBV5-1	TRBJ2-2	CASSSMPTQGSGELFF	TGCGCCAGCAGCTCAATGCCGACTCAGGGGTCCGGGGAGCTGTTTTTT
.	.	TRBV7-2	TRBJ1-5	CASSFGVSPTRPQHF	TGTGCCAGCAGCTTTGGGGTCAGTCCGACGAGGCCCCAGCATTTT
.	.	TRBV7-2	TRBJ1-5	CASSLRDGQPQHF	TGTGCCAGCAGCCTCCGGGACGGGCAGCCCCAGCATTTT
.	.	TRBV7-9	TRBJ2-5	CASSRHSRDGETQYF	TGTGCCAGCAGCCGACACAGTAGGGATGGGGAGACCCAGTACTTC
.	TRBD1	TRBV2	TRBJ1-5	CASRVGQAGNQPQHF	TGTGCCAGCAGAGTAGGACAGGCGGGCAATCAGCCCCAGCATTTT
.	TRBD2	TRBV7-2	TRBJ2-3	CASSYPGTSVTDTQYF	TGTGCCAGCAGCTACCCCGGGACTAGCGTCACAGATACGCAGTATTTT
.	.	TRBV7-7	TRBJ2-6	CASSLVRFGANVLTF	.
.	TRBD1	TRBV5-3	TRBJ2-7	CARSPPGQGSYEQYF	TGTGCCAGAAGCCCGCCGGGACAGGGGTCCTACGAGCAGTACTTC